This T cell receptor (beta chain) was identified during a study of T-cell reconstitution after alpha-beta-depleted transplantation in children. The study's findings and limits: Several hundred rapidly expanded clones from non-depleted graft cells reportedly supplied alpha-beta T cells about two months post-transplant.

This clonotype was recorded at least ten times. No antigen is known for it. V was shortened by 9 bases and J by 10 bases, with 13 bases between the two germline ends. CDR3 length: 12 amino acids. Germline V gives CDR1 LNHDA, CDR2 SQIVND (reference sequence). For TCRbeta, the library was prepared with unique molecular identifiers. MiXCR, run by TCRdb on the PCR reads, gives a single entry per CDR3 protein. The sample has under 5,000 distinct CDR3 sequences; around 7% are singletons. V is TRBV19 and J is TRBJ1-6; a possible D gene is TRBD1 (6 bases). This receptor was identified in a boy in the first two years of life who had a stem cell transplant for SCID, so the T cells may come from the graft donor. The sequencing here drew on PBMCs, mostly from graft donor cells, taken 60 days after TCRalphabeta/CD19-depleted stem cell transplant. DNA for the CDR3: TGTGCCAGAGACTCAGGGGTATCACCCCTCCACTTT. Residues: CARDSGVSPLHF.